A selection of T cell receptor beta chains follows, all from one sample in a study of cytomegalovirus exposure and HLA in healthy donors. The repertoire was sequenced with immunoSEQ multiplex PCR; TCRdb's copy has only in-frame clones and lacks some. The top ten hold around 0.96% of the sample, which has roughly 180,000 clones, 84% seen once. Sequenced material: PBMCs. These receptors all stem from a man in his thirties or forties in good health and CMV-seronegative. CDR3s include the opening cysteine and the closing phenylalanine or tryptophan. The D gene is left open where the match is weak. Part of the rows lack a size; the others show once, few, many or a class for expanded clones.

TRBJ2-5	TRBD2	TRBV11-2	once	TGTGCCAGCAGCTTAGGGACTAGCGGGGAGAGGGAGACCCAGTACTTC	CASSLGTSGERETQYF
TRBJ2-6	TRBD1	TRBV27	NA	TGTGCCAGCAGCATAACAGGGGTAGGGGCCAACGTCCTGACTTTC	CASSITGVGANVLTF
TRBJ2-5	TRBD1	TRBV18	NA	TGTGCCAGCTCACCGCGACAGGGAGAAGAGACCCAGTACTTC	CASSPRQGEETQYF
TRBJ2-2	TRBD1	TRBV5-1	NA	TGCGCCAGCAATCAGGGGGCCGGCACCGGGGAGCTGTTTTTT	CASNQGAGTGELFF
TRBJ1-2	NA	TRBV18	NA	TGTGCCAGCTCACCATTGACTCCTCGGGGTGGCTACACCTTC	CASSPLTPRGGYTF
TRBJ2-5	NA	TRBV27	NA	TGTGCCAGCAGTCTTCTTGGAGGGCAAGAGACCCAGTACTTC	CASSLLGGQETQYF
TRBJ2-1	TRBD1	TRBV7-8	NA	TGTGCCAGCAGCCCGCGGACAGGGGCGGGAAATGAGCAGTTCTTC	CASSPRTGAGNEQFF
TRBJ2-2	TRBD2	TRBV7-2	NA	TGTGCCAGCAGCTTGAGGGCGGGAGTAGGCACCGGGGAGCTGTTTTTT	CASSLRAGVGTGELFF
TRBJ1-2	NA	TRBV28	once	TGTGCCAGCAGTTTCCCAACAGGGATTAACTATGGCTACACCTTC	CASSFPTGINYGYTF
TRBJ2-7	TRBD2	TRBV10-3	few	TGTGCCATCAGTGGACTAGCGGGGACACAGTACGAGCAGTACTTC	CAISGLAGTQYEQYF
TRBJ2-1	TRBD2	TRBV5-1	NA	TGCGCCAGCAGCTCTTTCGAGGGACTAGCGGGCTGGAAGTTCTTC	CASSSFEGLAGWKFF
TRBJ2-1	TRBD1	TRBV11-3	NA	TGTGCCAGCAGCACCGGGACAGCCTCCTACAATGAGCAGTTCTTC	CASSTGTASYNEQFF
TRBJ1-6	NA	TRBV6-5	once	TGTGCCAGCAGCTGGGCAGGGGATAATTCACCCCTCCACTTT	CASSWAGDNSPLHF
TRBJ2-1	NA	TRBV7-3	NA	TGTGCCAGCAGCTCGCTAGCAAGCTCCTACAATGAGCAGTTCTTC	CASSSLASSYNEQFF
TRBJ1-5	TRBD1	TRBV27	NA	TGTGCCTCAGGGGGCTTTGAAAGCAATCAGCCCCAGCATTTT	CASGGFESNQPQHF
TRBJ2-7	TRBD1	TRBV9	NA	TGTGCCAGCAGCGTAGGAGGGCAGGGGGCAAGTGAGCAGTACTTC	CASSVGGQGASEQYF
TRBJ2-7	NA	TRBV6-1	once	TGTGCCAGCAGTGAAGTAACCTACGAGCAGTACTTC	CASSEVTYEQYF
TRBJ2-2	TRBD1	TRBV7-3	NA	TGTGCCAGCAGCTTAATACAGGGGGCCGGGGAGCTGTTTTTT	CASSLIQGAGELFF
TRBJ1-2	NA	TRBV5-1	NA	TGCGCCAGCAGCTCGAACCGGGGGAATGAAGATGGCTACACCTTC	CASSSNRGNEDGYTF
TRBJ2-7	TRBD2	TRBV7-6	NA	TGTGCCAGCAGTAATCTAGCGGGAGGGGAAGGGCCCTACGAGCAGTACTTC	CASSNLAGGEGPYEQYF
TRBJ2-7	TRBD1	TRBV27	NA	TGTGCCAGCCGGATGACAGGGACCTACGAGCAGTACTTC	CASRMTGTYEQYF
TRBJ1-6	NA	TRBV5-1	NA	TGCGCCAGCAGCTTGGACAGGGAATATTCACCCCTCCACTTT	CASSLDREYSPLHF
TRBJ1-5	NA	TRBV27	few	TGTGCCAGCAGTCGGAACAGCCTCAATCAGCCCCAGCATTTT	CASSRNSLNQPQHF
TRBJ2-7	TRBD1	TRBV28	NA	TGTGCCAGCAGTACCGGGACAGTGAACTCCTACGAGCAGTACTTC	CASSTGTVNSYEQYF
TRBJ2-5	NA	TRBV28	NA	TGTGCCAGCAGTTCACTAGTGGATGAGACCCAGTACTTC	CASSSLVDETQYF
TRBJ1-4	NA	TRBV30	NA	TGTGCCTGGACCCTGAGTGAAAAACTGTTTTTT	CAWTLSEKLFF
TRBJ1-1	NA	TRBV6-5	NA	TGTGCCACCAGACGAGTATTCAACACTGAAGCTTTCTTT	CATRRVFNTEAFF
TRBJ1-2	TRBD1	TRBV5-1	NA	TGCGCCAGCAGCTCACCGGGACAGGGAGGTGGCTACACCTTC	CASSSPGQGGGYTF
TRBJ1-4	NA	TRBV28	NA	TGTGCCAGCAGTTTTTGGGGGGCAACTAATGAAAAACTGTTTTTT	CASSFWGATNEKLFF
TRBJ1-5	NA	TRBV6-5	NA	TGTGCCAGCAGTCCACAGGGTAACAATCAGCCCCAGCATTTT	CASSPQGNNQPQHF
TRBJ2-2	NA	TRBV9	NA	TGTGCCAGCAGCGTAGCAGGGGTTGAGCACACCGGGGAGCTGTTTTTT	CASSVAGVEHTGELFF
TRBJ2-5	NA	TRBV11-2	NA	TGTGCCAGCAGCTTAGAGGGCAGACAAGAGACCCAGTACTTC	CASSLEGRQETQYF
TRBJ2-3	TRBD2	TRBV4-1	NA	TGCGCCAGCAGCCAAGCGGTAGCGGGAGGCACAGATACGCAGTATTTT	CASSQAVAGGTDTQYF
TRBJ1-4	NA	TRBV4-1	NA	TGCGCCAGCAGCCAAGTGGCACAGGATGAAAAACTGTTTTTT	CASSQVAQDEKLFF
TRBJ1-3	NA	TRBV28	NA	TGTGCCAGCGGCACACACTCTGGAAACACCATATATTTT	CASGTHSGNTIYF
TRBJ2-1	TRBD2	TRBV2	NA	TGTGCCAGCAGTTTTCCGGGACTAGCGGGTTATGATGAGCAGTTCTTC	CASSFPGLAGYDEQFF
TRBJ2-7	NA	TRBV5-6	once	TGTGCCAGCAGCTTGGCCGGTTCAGGGAAGGGGTACGAGCAGTACTTC	CASSLAGSGKGYEQYF
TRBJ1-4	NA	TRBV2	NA	TGTGCCAGCAGTGCGGAGGGGAATGAAAAACTGTTTTTT	CASSAEGNEKLFF
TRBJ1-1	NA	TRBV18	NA	TGTGCCAGCTCACCTATAGGAGACACTGAAGCTTTCTTT	CASSPIGDTEAFF
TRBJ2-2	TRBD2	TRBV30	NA	TGTGCCTGGAAGGCTAGCGGGGGAGCCGGGGAGCTGTTTTTT	CAWKASGGAGELFF
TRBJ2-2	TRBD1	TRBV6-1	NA	TGTGCCAGCGGACAGGGGATAAACACCGGGGAGCTGTTTTTT	CASGQGINTGELFF
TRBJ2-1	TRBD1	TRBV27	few	TGTGCCAGCAACCCGGGACAGGGGGCCCACAATGAGCAGTTCTTC	CASNPGQGAHNEQFF